Sequencing of this T cell receptor beta chain was carried out in a study of blood T cell repertoires in COVID-19. Turning to the study itself: In each case, the material was cDNA or gDNA derived from T cells, B-cell-depleted T cells, or PBMCs.

The length of the CDR3 is 15 residues. Germline assignment: CDR1 SQVTM and CDR2 ANQGSEA. V lost 1 base and J 7 bases, leaving 16 bases between the germline ends. Sequencing used immunoSEQ multiplex PCR; TCRdb keeps in-frame clones, though not all of them. The table includes approximately 220,000 clones, roughly 82% detected once. The chain employs TRBV29-1 and TRBJ2-2; D may be TRBD1 (6 bases). The sample taken for sequencing was peripheral blood. The sequence was obtained from a woman between 65 and 79 years old with acute or convalescent COVID-19. The CDR3 DNA follows: TGCAGCGTTGAAGGCTCCAGGGGCTGGGGCGGGGAGCTGTTTTTT. Translation gives CSVEGSRGWGGELFF.